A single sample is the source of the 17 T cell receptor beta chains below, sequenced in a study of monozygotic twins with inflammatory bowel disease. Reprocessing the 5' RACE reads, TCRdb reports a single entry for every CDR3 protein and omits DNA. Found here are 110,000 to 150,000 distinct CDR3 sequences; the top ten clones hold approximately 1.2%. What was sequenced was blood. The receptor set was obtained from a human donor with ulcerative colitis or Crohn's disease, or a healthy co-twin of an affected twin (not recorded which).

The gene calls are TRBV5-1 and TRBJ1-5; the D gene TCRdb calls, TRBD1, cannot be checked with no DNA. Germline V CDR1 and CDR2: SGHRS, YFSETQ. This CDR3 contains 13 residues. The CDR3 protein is CASSLVGGQPQHF.

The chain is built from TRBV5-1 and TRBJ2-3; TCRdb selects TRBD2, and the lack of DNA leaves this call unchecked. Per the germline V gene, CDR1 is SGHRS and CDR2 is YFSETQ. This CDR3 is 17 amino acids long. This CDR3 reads CASSLAITSGGTDTQYF. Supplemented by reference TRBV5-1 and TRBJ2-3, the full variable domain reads KAGVTQTPRYLIKTRGQQVTLSCSPISGHRSVSWYQQTPGQGLQFLFEYFSETQRNKGNFPGRFSGRQFSNSRSEMNVSTLELGDSALYLCASSLAITSGGTDTQYFGPGTRLTVL.

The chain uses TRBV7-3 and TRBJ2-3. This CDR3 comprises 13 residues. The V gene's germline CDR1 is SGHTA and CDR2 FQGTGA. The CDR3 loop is CASSLLRRDTQYF.

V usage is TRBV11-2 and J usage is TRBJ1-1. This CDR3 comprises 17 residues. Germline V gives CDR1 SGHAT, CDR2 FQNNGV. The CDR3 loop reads CASSLPGRERAITEAFF.

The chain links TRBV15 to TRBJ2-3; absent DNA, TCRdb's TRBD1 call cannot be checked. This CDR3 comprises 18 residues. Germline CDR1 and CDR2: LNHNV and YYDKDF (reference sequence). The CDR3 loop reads CATSRDETGLRSTDTQYF. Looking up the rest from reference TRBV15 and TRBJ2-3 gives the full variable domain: DAMVIQNPRYQVTQFGKPVTLSCSQTLNHNVMYWYQQKSSQAPKLLFHYYDKDFNNEADTPDNFQSRRPNTSFCFLDIRSPGLGDTAMYLCATSRDETGLRSTDTQYFGPGTRLTVL.

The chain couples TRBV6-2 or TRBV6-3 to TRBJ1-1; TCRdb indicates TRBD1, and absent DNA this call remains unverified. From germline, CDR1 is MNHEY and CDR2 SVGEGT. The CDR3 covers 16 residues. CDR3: CASSYPTDSVNTEAFF.

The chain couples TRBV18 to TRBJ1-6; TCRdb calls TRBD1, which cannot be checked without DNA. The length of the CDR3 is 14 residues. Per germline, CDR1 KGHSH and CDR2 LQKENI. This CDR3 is CASSHKQGESPLHF.

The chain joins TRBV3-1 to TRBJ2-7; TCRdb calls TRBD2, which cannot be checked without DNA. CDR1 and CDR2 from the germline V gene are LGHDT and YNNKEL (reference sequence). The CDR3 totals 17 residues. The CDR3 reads CASSRGLAGGSSYEQYF.

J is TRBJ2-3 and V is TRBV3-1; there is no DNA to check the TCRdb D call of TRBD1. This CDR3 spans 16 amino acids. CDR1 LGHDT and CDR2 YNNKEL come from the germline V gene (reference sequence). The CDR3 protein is CASSPGVIGGTDTQYF.

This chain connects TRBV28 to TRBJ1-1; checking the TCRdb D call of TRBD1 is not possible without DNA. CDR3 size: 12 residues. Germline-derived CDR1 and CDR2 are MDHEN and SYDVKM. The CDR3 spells CASSFGGRGAFF. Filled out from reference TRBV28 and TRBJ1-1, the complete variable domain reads DVKVTQSSRYLVKRTGEKVFLECVQDMDHENMFWYRQDPGLGLRLIYFSYDVKMKEKGDIPEGYSVSREKKERFSLILESASTNQTSMYLCASSFGGRGAFFGQGTRLTVV.

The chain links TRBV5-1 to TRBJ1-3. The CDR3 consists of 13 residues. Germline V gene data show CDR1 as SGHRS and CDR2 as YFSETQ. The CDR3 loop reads CASRPFSGNTIYF.

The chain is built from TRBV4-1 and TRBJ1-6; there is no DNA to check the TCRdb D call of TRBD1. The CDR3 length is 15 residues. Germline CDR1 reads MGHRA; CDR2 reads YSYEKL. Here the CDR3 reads CASSHSGTPDSPLHF.

The CDR3 sequence: CASSLEGRNYGYTF. V usage is TRBV5-1 and J usage is TRBJ1-2; the D call of TRBD1 rests on TCRdb alone, since no DNA is present to check it. Germline assignment: CDR1 SGHRS and CDR2 YFSETQ. The CDR3 has 14 amino acids.

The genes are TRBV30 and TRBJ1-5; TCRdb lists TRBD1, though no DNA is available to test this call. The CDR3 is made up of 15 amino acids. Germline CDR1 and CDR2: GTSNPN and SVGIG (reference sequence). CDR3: CAWSALGDVRAPQHF.

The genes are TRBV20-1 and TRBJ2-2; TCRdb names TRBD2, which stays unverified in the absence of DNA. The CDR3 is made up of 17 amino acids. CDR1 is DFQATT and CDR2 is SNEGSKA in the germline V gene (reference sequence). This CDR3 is CSARGFGTSGNTGELFF.

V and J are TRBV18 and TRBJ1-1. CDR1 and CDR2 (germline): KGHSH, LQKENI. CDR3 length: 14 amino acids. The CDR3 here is CASSPRDSNTEAFF.

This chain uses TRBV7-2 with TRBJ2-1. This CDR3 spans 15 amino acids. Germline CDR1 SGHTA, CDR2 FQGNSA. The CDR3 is CASSLDWVGVNEQFF.